These T cell receptor beta chains were read from a single sample in a study of blood T cell repertoires in COVID-19. Produced via immunoSEQ multiplex PCR; TCRdb's table is partial and in-frame only. The sample yields approximately 360,000 clones, around 87% seen once. The sample consisted of PBMCs or T cells enriched from blood (not recorded which). The receptors derive from a man in his forties in a cohort exposed to, infected with or recovered from COVID-19 (not recorded which). CDR3s include the opening cysteine and the closing phenylalanine or tryptophan. For some rows the clone size is stated as once, few or many, or as a class when expanded; others skip it.

v_gene | len | abundance | CDR3aa
TRBV19 | 13 | once | CASLAPGANVLTF
TRBV28 | 14 | NA | CASSQGGNTGELFF
TRBV18 | 16 | NA | CASSPPIQYGTDTQYF
TRBV28 | 12 | NA | CASHGGGTEAFF
TRBV6-5 | 14 | NA | CASTHRGHRAGYTF
TRBV30 | 14 | once | CAWSWSGPNNEQFF
TRBV24-1 | 16 | NA | CATSDAGQGVTGELFF
TRBV5-6 | 14 | NA | CASSWTRSSYEQYF
TRBV5-1 | 16 | NA | CASSSSSGSGTDTQYF
TRBV7-3 | 16 | NA | CASSLIGGSSTDTQYF
TRBV28 | 15 | once | CASSTRTGSSYGYTF
TRBV3-1/TRBV3-2 | 12 | many | CASGSGNTEAFF
TRBV5-1 | 13 | NA | CASKLPHSYEQYF
TRBV5-1 | 11 | NA | CASSFHGELFF
TRBV19 | 19 | NA | CASSPPRGRGSPSNYGYTF
TRBV6-5 | 12 | NA | CASAESQETQYF
TRBV28 | 16 | NA | CASRKAGTPSNQPQHF
TRBV12-5 | 16 | NA | CASGFGGATFTDTQYF